Listed below are T cell receptor beta chains from one sample, sequenced in a study of blood T cell repertoires in COVID-19. TCRdb's copy holds only in-frame clones and misses some; the assay was immunoSEQ multiplex PCR. The sample has under 300,000 clones, just under 85% seen once. Source material: peripheral blood. These receptor sequences come from a woman older than 75 with acute or convalescent COVID-19. CDR3s include the opening cysteine and the closing phenylalanine or tryptophan. A D gene is named only where the DNA matches it firmly. A row's size may be missing; if present it is once, few, many or a size class.

cdr3_nt cdr3_aa j_call d_call v_call clone_size
TGTGCCATCAGCCCGCGACTAGGGGGAGGGTACGAGCAGTACTTC CAISPRLGGGYEQYF TRBJ2-7 . TRBV10-3 .
TGTGCCAGCAGGCCCACAGGGGGCGCGGGTCAGCCCCAGCATTTT CASRPTGGAGQPQHF TRBJ1-5 TRBD1 TRBV2 .
TGTGCCAGCAGGCCTACCAGCGGGGAGACCCAGTACTTC CASRPTSGETQYF TRBJ2-5 . TRBV6-2/TRBV6-3 .
TGTGCCAGCCGATCACAGGGGGGGGAAGAAAAACTGTTTTTT CASRSQGGEEKLFF TRBJ1-4 TRBD1 TRBV6-5 .
TGTGCCAGCAGTTCTTCTGGACAGGGCAAAGCTTTCTTT CASSSSGQGKAFF TRBJ1-1 TRBD1 TRBV28 .
TGTGCCAGCAGTCATCTACAGGGTAACTATGGCTACACCTTC CASSHLQGNYGYTF TRBJ1-2 . TRBV6-2/TRBV6-3 .
TGTGCCAGTAGTATAGACCGCGGGACCGGGGAGCTGTTTTTT CASSIDRGTGELFF TRBJ2-2 . TRBV19 .
TGTGCCAGCAGTGACAGAGGAACTGAAGCTTTCTTT CASSDRGTEAFF TRBJ1-1 . TRBV6-1 .
TGTGCCATCAGTGAGTCACGAGGCTCTGGGGCCAACGTCCTGACTTTC CAISESRGSGANVLTF TRBJ2-6 . TRBV10-3 .
TGTGCCAGCAGCCAACCTACGGGACAGTTCACTGAAGCTTTCTTT CASSQPTGQFTEAFF TRBJ1-1 TRBD1 TRBV4-2 .
TGCAGCGTTGACAGGGGGGTAGGCATCAATCAGCCCCAGCATTTT CSVDRGVGINQPQHF TRBJ1-5 TRBD1 TRBV29-1 .
TGTGCCAGCAGTTCAGGGACAGGGATCACAACTAATGAAAAACTGTTTTTT CASSSGTGITTNEKLFF TRBJ1-4 TRBD1 TRBV28 .
TGTGCCAGCAGCTCGGACTCGCCTAGCAATCAGCCCCAGCATTTT CASSSDSPSNQPQHF TRBJ1-5 . TRBV27 .
TGTGCCAGCTGCCGGGGGGGCAGCACAGATACGCAGTATTTT CASCRGGSTDTQYF TRBJ2-3 TRBD2 TRBV9 .
TGTGCTAGTGGTTTGGGTCTAGCGGGGGAGCTGTTTTTT CASGLGLAGELFF TRBJ2-2 . TRBV12-5 .
TGTGCCAGCAGCCTTGCCCCTAGCGGGGGGCAAGAGACCCAGTACTTC CASSLAPSGGQETQYF TRBJ2-5 TRBD2 TRBV4-2 .
TGTGCCAGCAGCTTTTCGATAGGAGTGGGCACTGAAGCTTTCTTT CASSFSIGVGTEAFF TRBJ1-1 . TRBV5-5 .
TGCGCCAGCAGCTTGGGACAGATGTCCTACAATGAGCAGTTCTTC CASSLGQMSYNEQFF TRBJ2-1 . TRBV5-1 .
TGTGCCAGCAGTCCCCAGACGCGGGGGGCTAACTATGGCTACACCTTC CASSPQTRGANYGYTF TRBJ1-2 . TRBV6-6 .
TGTGCCAGCAGACGGGACAGGCGCTCCTACGAGCAGTACTTC CASRRDRRSYEQYF TRBJ2-7 TRBD1 TRBV6-5 .
TGTGCCAGCAACTTTCACAATGAGCAGTTCTTC CASNFHNEQFF TRBJ2-1 . TRBV6-5 .
TGTGCCAGCAGCCAAGGAGGGACAGGGGGGTGGTATGGCTACACCTTC CASSQGGTGGWYGYTF TRBJ1-2 TRBD1 TRBV3-1/TRBV3-2 .
TGTGCCACCAGCAGTACATCTCAGCCCCAGCATTTT CATSSTSQPQHF TRBJ1-5 . TRBV15 .
TGTGCCAGCAGCCGCCGGGAAGAAGAGACCCAGTACTTC CASSRREEETQYF TRBJ2-5 . TRBV11-3 .
TGTGCCAGCAGTTTGGCGGAGAGATTGCTGTTTTTT CASSLAERLLFF TRBJ1-4 . TRBV28 .
TGTGCCAGCAGCTCTAGCGTTCGCTACACCTTC CASSSSVRYTF TRBJ1-2 . TRBV11-1 .
TGTGCCAGCAGTTCCGAGGGACAGGGACGAGGTGCCGAGTACTTC CASSSEGQGRGAEYF TRBJ2-5 TRBD1 TRBV28 .
TGTGCCAGCAGCCCAGACAGGGGAGTGACTGAAGCTTTCTTT CASSPDRGVTEAFF TRBJ1-1 TRBD1 TRBV11-2 .
TGTGCTAGTGGTTCCCGCGGGGGACGGACTAATTCACCCCTCCACTTT CASGSRGGRTNSPLHF TRBJ1-6 . TRBV12-5 .
TGTGCCAGCAGCCCCCGGCGGGAGTCTGGAAACACCATATATTTT CASSPRRESGNTIYF TRBJ1-3 . TRBV3-1/TRBV3-2 .
TGTGCCAGCCAACGGGCAGGGGCAGATACGCAGTATTTT CASQRAGADTQYF TRBJ2-3 . TRBV27 .
TGCAGCGTTGAAGACTACAGGGCCCCCATCGATACGCAGTATTTT CSVEDYRAPIDTQYF TRBJ2-3 . TRBV29-1 few
TGCAGCGTTGGAACCGGGGGAGAGACCCAGTACTTC CSVGTGGETQYF TRBJ2-5 . TRBV29-1 .
TGCGCCAGCAGCCGGACCGACAGGAACTATGGCTACACCTTC CASSRTDRNYGYTF TRBJ1-2 . TRBV4-1 .
TGTGCCAGCAGCAGAGACAGGGGGAAGGATGGCTACACCTTC CASSRDRGKDGYTF TRBJ1-2 TRBD1 TRBV5-6 .
TGTGCCAGCAGCTATCTCCCGGGGGACGGGGGACAGCGCCTCAGTGAAGCTTTCTTT CASSYLPGDGGQRLSEAFF TRBJ1-1 TRBD1 TRBV13 .
TGTGCCAGCAGCTTGCCCAGGAACACTGAAGCTTTCTTT CASSLPRNTEAFF TRBJ1-1 . TRBV5-4 once
TGTGCCAGCTCACCACGGGGCAGAACGAACACTGAAGCTTTCTTT CASSPRGRTNTEAFF TRBJ1-1 . TRBV18 .
TGTGCCACCAGCAGAGGACAGGTGGGGGTCACTGAAGCTTTCTTT CATSRGQVGVTEAFF TRBJ1-1 . TRBV15 .
TGTGCCAGCAGCCCGAAAGAAGGGGGCGCAGGGTATAATTCACCCCTCCACTTT CASSPKEGGAGYNSPLHF TRBJ1-6 TRBD1 TRBV7-2 few
TGTGCCAGCAGCTCCGACAGGGGCACTGAAGCTTTCTTT CASSSDRGTEAFF TRBJ1-1 TRBD1 TRBV11-2 .
TGTGCCAGCTCAAACACAGGGGTAGGACCCTTCATGAACACTGAAGCTTTCTTT CASSNTGVGPFMNTEAFF TRBJ1-1 TRBD1 TRBV18 .
TGCGCCAGCAAGCGACAGGATAATGAGCAGTTCTTC CASKRQDNEQFF TRBJ2-1 . TRBV5-1 .
TGCGCCAGCAGCTTACAGGGTAGTGGAAACACCATATATTTT CASSLQGSGNTIYF TRBJ1-3 . TRBV5-1 .
TGTGCCACCAGTGATTTGCCCAGGGGGCCCGGGGCCGGGGAGCTGTTTTTT CATSDLPRGPGAGELFF TRBJ2-2 TRBD1 TRBV24-1 once